The table lists the clone carrying this T cell receptor beta chain with many counts. This sample stems from a study of T-cell memory formation after mild COVID-19. The germline V and J ends were trimmed by 7 bases and 0 bases, with 8 bases remaining between them. The V gene's germline CDR1 is SGHRS and CDR2 YFSETQ. The CDR3 has 13 amino acids. TCRdb processed the 5' RACE reads anew with MiXCR; each CDR3 protein has one entry. The sample lists about 360,000 distinct CDR3 sequences, 10% to 15% occurring once. The sample taken for sequencing was PBMCs or a T cell subset sorted from them (not recorded which). The chain combines TRBV5-1 with TRBJ1-5, with D unresolved. The TCR sequence derives from a man between 18 and 29 years old who had mild COVID-19 (a few samples of this study predate the infection). Cell type and time point are not known. The CDR3 bases are TGCGCCAGCCAATTGGATAGCAATCAGCCCCAGCATTTT. Its protein is CASQLDSNQPQHF.